This T cell receptor beta chain came from a study of blood T cell repertoires in COVID-19 (dated by TCRdb to the early 2020s). With regard to the full study: Samples from collaborators originated in the United States, Italy and Spain and spanned both the acute and convalescent phases of COVID-19. The dataset comprised deeply sampled blood TCRbeta repertoires from subjects exposed to, actively infected with, or recovered from COVID-19. The sample metadata nearly always contained a de-identified subject ID, COVID-19 status, age in years and sex. HLA class I and class II types, where available, came from metadata supplied by the sample provider rather than from assay-based typing. A freely available public database, intended as a resource for researchers studying the immune response to SARS-CoV-2, is where the repertoires were released. The samples were drawn from the first 160 participants of the ongoing ImmuneRACE study and from more than 1,000 subjects provided by 6 global collaborators. The prospective study material was composed of cDNA or gDNA derived from T cells, B-cell-depleted T cells, or PBMCs. The investigation overall reported the following: How much clinical and demographic metadata was included differed by source and by participant, and the metadata was provided uncurated.

Measured from the cysteine to the phenylalanine, the CDR3 is 16 residues long. The only DNA kept is the CDR3, 48 bases in frame from the first base. The germline V gene provides CDR1 MGHRA and CDR2 YSYEKL. The germline V end is reduced by 2 bases and the J end by 0 bases; junction bases left unmatched: 6. About this clone itself: Its specific antigen is unknown. No base-level quality is on record; no much larger clone is a single base apart.

TCRbeta CDR3 regions were amplified from genomic DNA using the immunoSEQ Assay, a bias-controlled multiplex PCR. Per the authors' processing: Within the assay, amplification of reference gene primers was used to estimate how many nucleated cells each sample contained. To quantify the absolute abundance of each unique TCRbeta CDR3 rearrangement, sequence reads were collapsed and filtered. For each sample, productive Simpson clonality was calculated as the square root of Simpson's diversity index across productive rearrangements. This immuneACCESS table, as held by TCRdb, lists in-frame sequences with V and J called but not all clones. Of the missing ones, under half trace to an unresolved V gene in checked studies; the others have no known cause. V, J and clone size are taken as reported in that table, and D and trimming were inferred from the DNA itself. The sample profile shows roughly 98,000 clones; 85% to 95% of them were found once. Nearly 6.5% of the sample is held by the ten biggest clonotypes.

Collaborating institutions collected whole blood in K2EDTA tubes following their own protocols. For TCRbeta analysis, collaborator samples were shipped as frozen whole blood, as isolated PBMCs, or as DNA extracted from either sample type. In this chain, TRBV4-1 is recombined with TRBJ1-1; 7 middle bases align to TRBD1. The specimen sequenced was peripheral blood. This receptor was obtained from a woman aged 55-70 years with active COVID-19. The DNA sequence is TGCGCCAGCAGCCAACCGGTCGGGACAGTGAACACTGAAGCTTTCTTT. The encoded protein is CASSQPVGTVNTEAFF.